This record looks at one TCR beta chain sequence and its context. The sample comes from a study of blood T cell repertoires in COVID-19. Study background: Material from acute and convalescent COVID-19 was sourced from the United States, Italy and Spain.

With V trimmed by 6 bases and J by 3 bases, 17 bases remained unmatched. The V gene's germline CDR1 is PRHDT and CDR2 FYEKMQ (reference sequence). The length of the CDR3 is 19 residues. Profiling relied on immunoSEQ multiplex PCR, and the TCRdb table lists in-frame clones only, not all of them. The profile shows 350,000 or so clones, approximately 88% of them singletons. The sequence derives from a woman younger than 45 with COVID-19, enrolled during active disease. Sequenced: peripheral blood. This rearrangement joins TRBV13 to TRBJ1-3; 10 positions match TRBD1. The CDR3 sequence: CASRPIWEPTGGLGNTIYF. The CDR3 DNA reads TGTGCCAGCAGGCCGATTTGGGAACCGACAGGGGGCCTTGGAAACACCATATATTTT.